These 30 T cell receptor beta chains came from one sample sequenced in a study of blood T cell repertoires in COVID-19. The repertoire was sequenced with immunoSEQ multiplex PCR; TCRdb's copy has only in-frame clones and lacks some. This sample yields 210,000 or so clones, of which 88% are seen a single time; about 3.5% belongs to the top ten. Sequencing was carried out using PBMCs or T cells enriched from blood (not recorded which). The receptors were sampled from a woman in her 30s who had been exposed to COVID-19.

The V call is TRBV28, the J call TRBJ1-1, with D tentatively TRBD1 (5 bases). Germline V lookup: CDR1 MDHEN, CDR2 SYDVKM. CDR3 length: 16 amino acids. V was shortened by 1 base and J by 0 bases, with 12 bases between the two germline ends. CDR3 nucleotides: TGTGCCAGCAGTTTATTAGGGACTTTTATGAACACTGAAGCTTTCTTT. This encodes CASSLLGTFMNTEAFF.

The V gene is TRBV7-9, the J gene TRBJ2-5; D unclear. This CDR3 spans 13 amino acids. Trimming left V 4 bases short and J 0 bases short, with 6 bases between. Germline V gene lookup returns CDR1 SEHNR and CDR2 FQNEAQ (reference sequence). The DNA of the CDR3 is TGTGCCAGCAGCTACACAGACCAAGAGACCCAGTACTTC. It codes for CASSYTDQETQYF.

The chain couples TRBV11-2 to TRBJ1-4; D gene ambiguous. Germline V gene sequence: CDR1 SGHAT, CDR2 FQNNGV. The CDR3 extends over 15 amino acids. Trimming pared 1 base from V and 3 bases from J, leaving 9 bases between. The CDR3 DNA reads as TGTGCCAGCAGCTTAGTGGCTGGGCCTAATGAAAAACTGTTTTTT. Translation: CASSLVAGPNEKLFF.

This rearrangement joins TRBV6-4 to TRBJ2-3, with 7 bases identical to TRBD2. Losses at the gene ends were 8 bases for V and 0 bases for J; bases not matched to a gene: 17. The CDR3 runs 18 residues. CDR1 and CDR2 (germline): MRHNA, SNTAGT. The CDR3 is CASSPGAGLNSSTDTQYF. CDR3 in DNA: TGTGCCAGCTCCCCGGGAGCGGGATTAAACTCTAGCACAGATACGCAGTATTTT.

V usage is TRBV9 and J usage is TRBJ1-2, with D maybe TRBD1 (6 bases). This CDR3 has 14 amino acids. Trimming took off 3 bases at V and 0 bases at J, with 9 bases between the two ends. Germline loops: CDR1 SGDLS, CDR2 YYNGEE. The CDR3 loop is CASSGGHSNYGYTF. The CDR3 nucleotides read TGTGCCAGCAGCGGGGGACATTCTAACTATGGCTACACCTTC.

V usage is TRBV27 and J usage is TRBJ2-1; maybe TRBD2 (5 bases). Between the trimmed V and J ends, which lost 4 bases and 1 base, there was a span of 17 bases. In germline, CDR1 is MNHEY, CDR2 SMNVEV (reference sequence). The CDR3 length is 17 residues. CDR3 protein: CASSYRGSTYSYNEQFF. The CDR3 nucleotides are TGTGCCAGCAGTTATCGAGGGTCAACCTATTCCTACAATGAGCAGTTCTTC.

The table lists this clone with a few counts. The chain couples TRBV19 to TRBJ1-5; 9 bases agree with TRBD1. Per germline, CDR1 LNHDA and CDR2 SQIVND (reference sequence). Unmatched junction bases numbered 13, after V lost 10 bases and J lost 9 bases. CDR3 length equals 14 residues. CDR3 sequence (DNA): TGTGCCACCACAACCCACGTACAGGGGGCGCCCCAGCATTTT. Residues: CATTTHVQGAPQHF.

This chain connects TRBV28 to TRBJ2-1; 8 bases are shared with TRBD2. With V trimmed by 3 bases and J by 0 bases, 19 bases remained unmatched. Germline V lookup: CDR1 MDHEN, CDR2 SYDVKM. The CDR3 has 21 residues. This chain's CDR3 is CASSFPSPTATSETSYNEQFF. The CDR3 DNA reads as TGTGCCAGCAGTTTTCCCTCTCCGACCGCGACTAGCGAGACCTCCTACAATGAGCAGTTCTTC.

V is TRBV3-1 (or the pseudogene TRBV3-2) and J is TRBJ1-1; D remains unclear. V lost 3 bases and J lost 1, with 9 bases in between. Germline lookup yields CDR1 LGHDT and CDR2 YNNKEL (reference sequence). The CDR3 sequence is 14 residues long. The CDR3 DNA sequence: TGTGCCAGCAGCCAGAAACACAGGAACACTGAAGCTTTCTTT. It is translated as CASSQKHRNTEAFF.

The chain uses TRBV6-5 and TRBJ1-3; 7 bases line up with TRBD1. CDR3 length: 13 amino acids. V was pared by 6 bases and J by 4 bases, with 3 bases of the junction left unmatched. The germline V gene has CDR1 MNHEY and CDR2 SVGAGI. CDR3 nucleotides: TGTGCCAGCAGGACGACAGGGGGAAACACCATATATTTT. This gives the protein CASRTTGGNTIYF.

The chain has TRBV28 and TRBJ1-6; 7 bases are a match to TRBD1. V dropped 6 bases and J dropped 8; count of bases not matched to a gene: 7. The CDR3 runs to 14 residues. The germline CDR1 and CDR2 sequences are MDHEN and SYDVKM. The CDR3 coding sequence is TGTGCCAGCAGCTTGACAGGGCTGGATTCACCCCTCCACTTT. This translates into CASSLTGLDSPLHF.

This chain connects TRBV3-1 (or the pseudogene TRBV3-2) to TRBJ1-2; TRBD1 is a possible D gene (5 bases). This CDR3 is 15 amino acids long. Trimming stripped 0 bases from V and 4 bases from J, with 12 bases between. Germline CDR1 and CDR2: LGHDT and YNNKEL (reference sequence). The CDR3: CASSQDGGGPYGYTF. The CDR3 DNA sequence: TGTGCCAGCAGCCAAGATGGGGGAGGCCCCTATGGCTACACCTTC.

A remark on this clone: It is likely a read error, because the conserved phenylalanine at the end of the CDR3 is missing. No DNA is shown, since the ends of the CDR3 on it are uncertain; the CDR3 is the one TCRdb lists. The genes are TRBV6-4 and TRBJ2-7; whether TRBD2, the table's D call, matches the DNA was not checked. The CDR3 is 9 residues long, ends included. Germline-derived CDR1 and CDR2 are MRHNA and SNTAGT. The CDR3 loop reads CASSSPRLI.

The chain uses TRBV4-1 and TRBJ2-1; 10 bases align to TRBD2. This CDR3 region has 17 residues. Germline loops: CDR1 MGHRA, CDR2 YSYEKL. V shed 6 bases and J 0 bases; nucleotides not matched to a gene: 8. The CDR3 nucleotides are TGCGCCAGCAGTCCCCTAGGACTAGCGGACTCCTACAATGAGCAGTTCTTC. Translating it yields CASSPLGLADSYNEQFF.

The V gene is TRBV25-1, the J gene TRBJ1-1, with 8 nucleotides matching TRBD1. The CDR3 has 15 residues. Germline CDR1 and CDR2: MGHDK and SYGVNS. V gave up 4 bases and J gave up 4 bases; unmatched junction bases: 8. This chain's CDR3 is CASSVSRQGSTEAFF. The CDR3, as DNA: TGTGCCAGCAGTGTTTCACGACAGGGGAGCACTGAAGCTTTCTTT.

V usage is TRBV3-1 (or the pseudogene TRBV3-2) and J usage is TRBJ2-2; no clear D gene. CDR3 length: 15 residues. Looked up from germline, CDR1 is LGHDT and CDR2 is YNNKEL (reference sequence). V was shortened by 3 bases and J by 4 bases, with 12 bases between the two germline ends. The chain's CDR3 is CASSHNSPGTGELFF. The CDR3 bases are TGTGCCAGCAGCCATAATAGTCCGGGCACCGGGGAGCTGTTTTTT.

V and J are TRBV7-3 and TRBJ2-1; D uncertain. Germline V gene data show CDR1 as SGHTA and CDR2 as FQGTGA. The V end lost 6 bases, the J end lost 6 bases, and 12 bases lay between the germline ends. CDR3 length: 13 residues. The CDR3 DNA reads TGTGCCAGCAGTCACGACTTACTCAATGAGCAGTTCTTC. It translates to CASSHDLLNEQFF.

The rearrangement joins TRBV5-1 to TRBJ2-1, with 11 bases identical to TRBD2. The CDR3 sequence is 17 residues long. Trimming cost V 3 bases and J 7 bases; bases outside gene matches: 12. Germline-derived CDR1 and CDR2 are SGHRS and YFSETQ. In DNA, the CDR3 is TGCGCCAGCAGCTCCACTCGACTAGCGGGAACTGTGAATGAGCAGTTCTTC. Amino acid sequence: CASSSTRLAGTVNEQFF.

The chain carries TRBV5-3 and TRBJ2-2; TRBD2 agrees at 7 bases. TRBV5-3 is given ORF status, its function remaining uncertain. The CDR3 has 16 residues. Trimming removed 0 bases from V and 6 bases from J; junction bases left unmatched: 8. The CDR3 DNA sequence: TGTGCCAGAAGCTTGGGATCAGGGAGGGCCCCCGGGGAGCTGTTTTTT. Encoded protein: CARSLGSGRAPGELFF.

The chain has TRBV5-1 and TRBJ2-5, with TRBD1 matching 7 bases. Unmatched junction bases numbered 5, after V lost 1 base and J lost 5 bases. Germline CDR1 reads SGHRS; CDR2 reads YFSETQ. This CDR3 comprises 14 residues. This CDR3 reads CASSLTGEMETQYF. CDR3 nucleotides: TGCGCCAGCAGCTTGACAGGGGAAATGGAGACCCAGTACTTC.

The chain employs TRBV9 and TRBJ2-2, with 14 bases lining up with TRBD2. The CDR3 spans 18 residues. Germline CDR1 SGDLS, CDR2 YYNGEE. V lost 0 bases to trimming and J lost 6 bases; unmatched junction nucleotides: 7. In DNA form, the CDR3 reads TGTGCCAGCAGCGTAGGACTAGCGGGAGGGCCGGGTCCCGGGGAGCTGTTTTTT. Translation gives CASSVGLAGGPGPGELFF.

This clone was seen once. Here the CDR3 reads CASTPPGQGYGYTF. CDR3 in DNA: TGTGCCAGCACCCCCCCCGGACAGGGCTATGGCTACACCTTC. The J gene is TRBJ1-2, the V gene TRBV25-1, with 8 bases matching TRBD1. The V and J ends lost 7 bases and 4 bases, in that order; junction bases with no gene match: 8. In germline, CDR1 is MGHDK, CDR2 SYGVNS. This CDR3 region has 14 residues.

The genes are TRBV7-2 and TRBJ2-3; D remains ambiguous. V was cut by 1 base and J by 1 base, with 9 bases left in between. The CDR3 covers 15 residues. Germline assignment: CDR1 SGHTA and CDR2 FQGNSA. In DNA form, the CDR3 reads TGTGCCAGCAGCTTAGTTGCTATGGGCACAGATACGCAGTATTTT. Its translation: CASSLVAMGTDTQYF.

The chain employs TRBV4-2 and TRBJ1-2; maybe TRBD1 (6 bases). The CDR3 is made up of 15 amino acids. Germline V gene data show CDR1 as LGHNA and CDR2 as YNFKEQ. With 1 base removed from V and 3 bases from J, the gap between germline ends came to 12 bases. As DNA, the CDR3 is TGTGCCAGCAGCCAAGCGACAGGAGATCACTATGGCTACACCTTC. This codes for CASSQATGDHYGYTF.

The chain recombines TRBV28 with TRBJ1-5, with 10 bases identical to TRBD1. The germline V gene encodes CDR1 MDHEN and CDR2 SYDVKM. This CDR3 contains 22 residues. V gave up 2 bases and J gave up 1 base; unmatched junction bases: 20. The CDR3 DNA reads TGTGCCAGCAGTTTACCTTGGCCCCGGGACAGGGGTATTTGGGCGAGCAATCAGCCCCAGCATTTT. Protein product: CASSLPWPRDRGIWASNQPQHF. Full variable domain (missing parts from reference TRBV28 and TRBJ1-5): DVKVTQSSRYLVKRTGEKVFLECVQDMDHENMFWYRQDPGLGLRLIYFSYDVKMKEKGDIPEGYSVSREKKERFSLILESASTNQTSMYLCASSLPWPRDRGIWASNQPQHFGDGTRLSIL.

The chain combines TRBV30 with TRBJ1-2; D is uncertain. V was clipped by 1 base and J by 8 bases, with 14 bases between them. There are 13 residues in the CDR3. CDR1 and CDR2 (germline): GTSNPN, SVGIG (reference sequence). CDR3 coding DNA: TGTGCCTGGAGTGCGGTCCGGGAAGGAGGCTACACCTTC. This codes for CAWSAVREGGYTF.

A word on this clone: Other DNA sequences in this sample translate to the same CDR3. This rearrangement joins TRBV9 to TRBJ2-1; 8 bases align to TRBD2. The ends lost 0 bases at V and 3 bases at J; junction bases unmatched: 2. From germline, CDR1 is SGDLS and CDR2 YYNGEE. The CDR3 is made up of 15 amino acids. CDR3 in DNA: TGTGCCAGCAGCGTAGCGGGAGGGTACTACAATGAGCAGTTCTTC. It yields the protein CASSVAGGYYNEQFF.

This chain links TRBV12-3 or TRBV12-4 with TRBJ2-1, with 7 bases aligning to TRBD2. This CDR3 region has 12 residues. V trimming: 3 bases; J trimming: 15 bases; junction bases outside the gene matches: 8. For the CDR3, the DNA is TGTGCCAGCAGTTTGGGCGGGAGTGAAGCGTTCTTC. This codes for CASSLGGSEAFF.

This clone was seen just once. The V and J genes are TRBV7-8 and TRBJ2-5; 12 nucleotides align to TRBD2. Germline CDR1 is SGHVS and CDR2 is FQNEAQ. V was pared by 4 bases and J by 9 bases, with 9 bases of the junction left unmatched. CDR3 length: 15 residues. The CDR3 DNA follows: TGTGCCAGCAGCTGGGGACTAGCGGGCAACCGGGCCCAGTACTTC. This sequence encodes CASSWGLAGNRAQYF.

The rearrangement links TRBV20-1 to TRBJ2-1; 10 nucleotides agree with TRBD2. The CDR3 is 16 residues long. The germline gives CDR1 DFQATT, CDR2 SNEGSKA (reference sequence). V lost 3 bases, J lost 5 bases, and 10 bases stayed unmatched. The CDR3 region is CSASGATSGADNEQFF. The CDR3 region has the DNA TGCAGTGCTAGTGGGGCAACTAGCGGGGCAGACAATGAGCAGTTCTTC.